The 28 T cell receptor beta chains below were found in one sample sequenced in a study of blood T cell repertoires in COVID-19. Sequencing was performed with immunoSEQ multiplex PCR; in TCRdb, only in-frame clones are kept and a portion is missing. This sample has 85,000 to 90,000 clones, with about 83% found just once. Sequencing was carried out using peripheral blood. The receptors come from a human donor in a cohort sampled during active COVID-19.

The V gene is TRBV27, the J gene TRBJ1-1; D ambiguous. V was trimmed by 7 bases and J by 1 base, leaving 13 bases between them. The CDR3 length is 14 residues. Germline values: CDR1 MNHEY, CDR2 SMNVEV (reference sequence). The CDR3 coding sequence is TGTGCCAGCAATAGACACGGGAGGAACACTGAAGCTTTCTTT. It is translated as CASNRHGRNTEAFF.

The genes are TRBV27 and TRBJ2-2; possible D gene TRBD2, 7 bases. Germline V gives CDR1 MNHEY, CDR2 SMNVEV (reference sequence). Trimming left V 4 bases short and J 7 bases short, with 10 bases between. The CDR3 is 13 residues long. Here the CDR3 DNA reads TGTGCCAGCAGTTCGGGGGGCGTCGGGGAGCTGTTTTTT. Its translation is CASSSGGVGELFF.

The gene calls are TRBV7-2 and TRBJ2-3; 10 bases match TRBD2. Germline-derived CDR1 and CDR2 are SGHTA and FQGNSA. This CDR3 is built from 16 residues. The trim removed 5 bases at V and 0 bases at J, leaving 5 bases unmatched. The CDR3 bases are TGTGCCAGCAGCCCCCATAGCGGGGGGAGCACAGATACGCAGTATTTT. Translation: CASSPHSGGSTDTQYF.

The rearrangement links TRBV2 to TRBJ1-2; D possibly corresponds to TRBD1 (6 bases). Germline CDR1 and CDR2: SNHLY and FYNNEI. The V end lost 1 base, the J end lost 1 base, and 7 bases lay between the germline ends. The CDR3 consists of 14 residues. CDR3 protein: CASSEGQDNYGYTF. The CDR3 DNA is TGTGCCAGCAGTGAAGGACAGGATAACTATGGCTACACCTTC.

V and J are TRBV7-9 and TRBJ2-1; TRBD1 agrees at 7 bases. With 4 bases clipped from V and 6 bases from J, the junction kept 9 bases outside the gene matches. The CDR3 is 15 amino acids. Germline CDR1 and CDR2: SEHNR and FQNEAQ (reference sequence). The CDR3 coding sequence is TGTGCCAGCAGCTCTCACTGGACAGGAGTCAATGAGCAGTTCTTC. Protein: CASSSHWTGVNEQFF.

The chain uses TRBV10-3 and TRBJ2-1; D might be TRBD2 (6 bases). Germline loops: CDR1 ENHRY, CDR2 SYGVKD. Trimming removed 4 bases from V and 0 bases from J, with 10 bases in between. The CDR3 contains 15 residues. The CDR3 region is CAISGGSGSYNEQFF. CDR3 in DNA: TGTGCCATCAGTGGGGGTAGCGGCTCCTACAATGAGCAGTTCTTC.

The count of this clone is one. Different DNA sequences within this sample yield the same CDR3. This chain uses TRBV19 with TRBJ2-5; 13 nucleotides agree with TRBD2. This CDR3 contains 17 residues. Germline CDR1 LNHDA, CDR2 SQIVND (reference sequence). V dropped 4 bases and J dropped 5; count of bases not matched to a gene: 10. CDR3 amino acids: CASSTRTSGGFSETQYF. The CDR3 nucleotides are TGTGCCAGTAGTACTCGGACTAGCGGGGGCTTCTCCGAGACCCAGTACTTC.

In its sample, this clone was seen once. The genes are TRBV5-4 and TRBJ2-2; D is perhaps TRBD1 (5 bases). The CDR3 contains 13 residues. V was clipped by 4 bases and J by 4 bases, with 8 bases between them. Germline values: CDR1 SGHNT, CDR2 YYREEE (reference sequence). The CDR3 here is CASSPDSTGELFF. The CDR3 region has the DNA TGTGCCAGCAGCCCCGACAGCACCGGGGAGCTGTTTTTT.

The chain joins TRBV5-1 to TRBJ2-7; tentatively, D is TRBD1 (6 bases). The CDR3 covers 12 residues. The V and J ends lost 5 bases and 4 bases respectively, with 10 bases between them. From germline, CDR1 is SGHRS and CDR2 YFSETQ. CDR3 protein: CASSQGIYEQYF. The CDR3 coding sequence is TGCGCCAGCAGTCAGGGGATTTACGAGCAGTACTTC.

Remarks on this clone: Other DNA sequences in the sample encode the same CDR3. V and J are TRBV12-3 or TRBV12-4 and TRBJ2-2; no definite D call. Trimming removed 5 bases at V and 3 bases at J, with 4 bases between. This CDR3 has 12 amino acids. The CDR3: CASSPYTGELFF. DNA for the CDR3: TGTGCCAGCAGTCCGTACACCGGGGAGCTGTTTTTT.

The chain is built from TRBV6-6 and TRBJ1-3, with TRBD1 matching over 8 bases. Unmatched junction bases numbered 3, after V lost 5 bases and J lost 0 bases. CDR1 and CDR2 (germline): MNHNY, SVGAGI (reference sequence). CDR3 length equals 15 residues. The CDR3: CASSLQGVSGNTIYF. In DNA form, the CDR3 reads TGTGCCAGCAGTCTACAGGGGGTCTCTGGAAACACCATATATTTT.

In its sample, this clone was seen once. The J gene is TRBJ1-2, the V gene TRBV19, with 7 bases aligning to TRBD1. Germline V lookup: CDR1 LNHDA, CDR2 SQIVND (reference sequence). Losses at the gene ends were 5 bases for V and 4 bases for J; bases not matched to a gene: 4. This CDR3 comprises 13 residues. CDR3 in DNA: TGTGCCAGTAGTTCGGACAGGTTCTATGGCTACACCTTC. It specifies CASSSDRFYGYTF.

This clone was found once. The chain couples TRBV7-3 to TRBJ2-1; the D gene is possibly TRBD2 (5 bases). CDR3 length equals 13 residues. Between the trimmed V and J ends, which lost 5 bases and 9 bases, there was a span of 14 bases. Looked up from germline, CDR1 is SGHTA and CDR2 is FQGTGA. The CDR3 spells CASSPGRGSEQFF. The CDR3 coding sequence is TGTGCCAGCAGCCCAGGACGGGGTTCTGAGCAGTTCTTC.

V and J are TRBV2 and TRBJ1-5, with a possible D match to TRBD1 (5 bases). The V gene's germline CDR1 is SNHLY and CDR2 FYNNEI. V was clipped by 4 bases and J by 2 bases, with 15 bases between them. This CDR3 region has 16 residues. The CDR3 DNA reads TGTGCCAGCAGTGGAAGAAGGAGGGGAGGCAATCAGCCCCAGCATTTT. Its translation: CASSGRRRGGNQPQHF.

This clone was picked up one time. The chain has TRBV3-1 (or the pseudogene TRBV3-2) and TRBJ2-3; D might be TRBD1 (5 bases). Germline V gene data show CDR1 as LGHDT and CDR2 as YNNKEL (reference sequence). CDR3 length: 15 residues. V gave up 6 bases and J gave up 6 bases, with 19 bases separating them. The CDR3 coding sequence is TGTGCCAGCAGACCAGTAACCCGCAGGGTTGATACGCAGTATTTT. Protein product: CASRPVTRRVDTQYF.

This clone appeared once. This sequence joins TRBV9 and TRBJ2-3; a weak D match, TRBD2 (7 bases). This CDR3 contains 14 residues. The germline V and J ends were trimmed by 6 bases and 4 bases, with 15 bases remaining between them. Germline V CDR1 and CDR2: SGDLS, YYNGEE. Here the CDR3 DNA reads TGTGCCAGCAAGGAGGGGGGGCGTTCAGATACGCAGTATTTT. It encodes CASKEGGRSDTQYF.

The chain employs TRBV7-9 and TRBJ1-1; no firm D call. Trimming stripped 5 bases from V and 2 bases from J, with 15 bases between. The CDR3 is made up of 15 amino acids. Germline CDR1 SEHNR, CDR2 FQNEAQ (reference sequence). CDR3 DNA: TGTGCCAGCAGCCCGATTCTTAGCCCTAACACTGAAGCTTTCTTT. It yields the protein CASSPILSPNTEAFF. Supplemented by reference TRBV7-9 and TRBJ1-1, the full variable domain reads DTGVSQNPRHKITKRGQNVTFRCDPISEHNRLYWYRQTLGQGPEFLTYFQNEAQLEKSRLLSDRFSAERPKGSFSTLEIQRTEQGDSAMYLCASSPILSPNTEAFFGQGTRLTVV.

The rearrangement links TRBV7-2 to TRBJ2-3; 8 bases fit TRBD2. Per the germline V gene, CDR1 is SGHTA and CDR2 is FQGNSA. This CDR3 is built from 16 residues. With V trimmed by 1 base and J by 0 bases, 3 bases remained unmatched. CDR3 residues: CASSLVRGGSTDTQYF. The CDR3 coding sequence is TGTGCCAGCAGCTTAGTACGGGGGGGCAGCACAGATACGCAGTATTTT.

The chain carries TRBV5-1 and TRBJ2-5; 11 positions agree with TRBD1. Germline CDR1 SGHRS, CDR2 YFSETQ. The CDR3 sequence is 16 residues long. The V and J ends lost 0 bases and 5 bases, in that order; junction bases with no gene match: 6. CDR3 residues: CASSLGTGGAGETQYF. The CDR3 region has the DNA TGCGCCAGCAGCTTGGGGACAGGGGGCGCGGGGGAGACCCAGTACTTC.

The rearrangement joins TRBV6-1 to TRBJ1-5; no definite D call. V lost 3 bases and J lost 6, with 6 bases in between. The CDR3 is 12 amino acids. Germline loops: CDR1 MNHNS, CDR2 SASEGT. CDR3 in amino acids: CASSDAGQPQHF. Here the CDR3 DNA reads TGTGCCAGCAGTGACGCGGGTCAGCCCCAGCATTTT.

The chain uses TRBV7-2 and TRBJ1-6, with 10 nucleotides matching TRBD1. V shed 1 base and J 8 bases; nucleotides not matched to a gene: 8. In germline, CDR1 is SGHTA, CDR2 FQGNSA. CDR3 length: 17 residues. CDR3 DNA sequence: TGTGCCAGCAGCTTAGTAGGGACAGGGGCTAGGGATTCACCCCTCCACTTT. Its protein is CASSLVGTGARDSPLHF.

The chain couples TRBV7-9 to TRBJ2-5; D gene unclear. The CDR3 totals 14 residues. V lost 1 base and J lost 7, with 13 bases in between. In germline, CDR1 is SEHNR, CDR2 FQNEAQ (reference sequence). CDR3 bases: TGTGCCAGCAGCTTAGTGGCCCCTCCGTGGACCCAGTACTTC. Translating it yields CASSLVAPPWTQYF.

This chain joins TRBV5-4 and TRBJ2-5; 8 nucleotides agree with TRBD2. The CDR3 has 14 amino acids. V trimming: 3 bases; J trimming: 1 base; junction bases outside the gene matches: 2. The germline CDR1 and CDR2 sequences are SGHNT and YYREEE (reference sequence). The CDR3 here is CASSYSGSQETQYF. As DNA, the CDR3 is TGTGCCAGCAGCTACAGCGGGAGCCAAGAGACCCAGTACTTC.

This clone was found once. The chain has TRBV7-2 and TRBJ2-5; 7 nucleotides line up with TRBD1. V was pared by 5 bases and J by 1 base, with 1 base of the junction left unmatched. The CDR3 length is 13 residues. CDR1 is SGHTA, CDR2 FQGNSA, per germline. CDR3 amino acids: CASSRDSQETQYF. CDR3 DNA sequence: TGTGCCAGCAGCCGGGACAGCCAAGAGACCCAGTACTTC.

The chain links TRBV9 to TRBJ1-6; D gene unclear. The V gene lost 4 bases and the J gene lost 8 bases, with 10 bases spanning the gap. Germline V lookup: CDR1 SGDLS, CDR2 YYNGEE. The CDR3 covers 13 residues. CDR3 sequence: CASSTSTDSPLHF. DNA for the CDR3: TGTGCCAGCAGCACCTCAACAGATTCACCCCTCCACTTT.

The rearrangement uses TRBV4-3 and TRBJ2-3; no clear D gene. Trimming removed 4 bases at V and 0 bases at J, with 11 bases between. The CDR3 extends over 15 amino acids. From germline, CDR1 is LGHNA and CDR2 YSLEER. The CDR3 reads CASSRTASSTDTQYF. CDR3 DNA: TGCGCCAGCAGCCGAACAGCCTCTAGCACAGATACGCAGTATTTT.

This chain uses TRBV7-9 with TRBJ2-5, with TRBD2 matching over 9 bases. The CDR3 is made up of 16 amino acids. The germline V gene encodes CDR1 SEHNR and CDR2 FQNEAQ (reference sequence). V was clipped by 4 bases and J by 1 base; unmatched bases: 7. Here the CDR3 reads CASSSGLAITQETQYF. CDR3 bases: TGTGCCAGCAGCTCAGGACTAGCGATCACCCAAGAGACCCAGTACTTC.

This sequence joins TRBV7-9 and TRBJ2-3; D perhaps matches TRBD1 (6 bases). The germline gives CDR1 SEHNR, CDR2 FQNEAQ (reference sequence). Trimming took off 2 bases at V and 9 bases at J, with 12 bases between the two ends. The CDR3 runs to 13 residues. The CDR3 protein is CASSLSQGRTQYF. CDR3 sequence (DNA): TGTGCCAGCAGCTTAAGCCAGGGGAGAACGCAGTATTTT.